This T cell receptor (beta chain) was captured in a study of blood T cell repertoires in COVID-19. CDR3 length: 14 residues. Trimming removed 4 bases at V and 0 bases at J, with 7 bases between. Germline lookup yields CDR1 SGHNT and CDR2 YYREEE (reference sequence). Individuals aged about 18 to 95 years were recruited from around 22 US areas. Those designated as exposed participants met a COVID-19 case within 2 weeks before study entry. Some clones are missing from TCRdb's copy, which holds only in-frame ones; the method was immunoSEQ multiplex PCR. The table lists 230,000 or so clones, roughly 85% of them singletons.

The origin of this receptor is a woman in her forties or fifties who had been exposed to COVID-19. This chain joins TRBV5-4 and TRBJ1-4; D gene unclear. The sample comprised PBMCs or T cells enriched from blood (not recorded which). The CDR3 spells CASSVDATNEKLFF. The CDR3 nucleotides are TGTGCCAGCAGCGTAGATGCAACTAATGAAAAACTGTTTTTT.